This T cell receptor beta chain was sequenced in a study of CD8 T cells in Susac syndrome. The authors sequenced TCR beta from blood CD8+ and CD4+ T cells. TEMRA cells were FACS-enriched and CD8+ and CD4+ T cells negatively isolated. An amount of RNA that ranged from about 0.45 to 1 ug was reverse transcribed with random hexamers. Amplification of TCR beta CDR3 used immunoSEQ multiplex PCR across 54 Vbeta and 13 Jbeta. A single record per CDR3 protein comes from TCRdb applying MiXCR to the immunoSEQ multiplex PCR reads. The top ten clones hold 0.085% to 0.095% of a sample with roughly 150,000 distinct CDR3 sequences, roughly 95% of them seen once. In its sample, this clonotype was seen a few times. The CDR3 length is 15 residues. J was trimmed by 2 bases and V by 0 bases; bases with no gene match: 3. The germline V gene encodes CDR1 SGHTS and CDR2 YDEGEE.

This rearrangement joins TRBV5-8 to TRBJ2-7; 9 positions match TRBD2. The sequencing sample was made of CD4+ T cells from PBMCs. The TCR comes from a human donor with multiple sclerosis. CDR3 sequence: CASSLVASGTYEQYF. The CDR3 DNA is TGTGCCAGCAGCTTGGTTGCTAGCGGGACCTACGAGCAGTACTTC.